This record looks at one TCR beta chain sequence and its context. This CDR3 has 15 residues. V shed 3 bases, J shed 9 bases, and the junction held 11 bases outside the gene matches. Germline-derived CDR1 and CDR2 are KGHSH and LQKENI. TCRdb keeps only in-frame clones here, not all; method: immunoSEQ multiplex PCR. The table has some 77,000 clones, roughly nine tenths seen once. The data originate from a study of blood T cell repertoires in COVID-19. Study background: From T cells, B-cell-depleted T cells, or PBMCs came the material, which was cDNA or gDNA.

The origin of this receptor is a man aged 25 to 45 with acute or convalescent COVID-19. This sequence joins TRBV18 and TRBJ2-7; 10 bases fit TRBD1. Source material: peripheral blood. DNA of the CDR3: TGTGCCAGCTCACCGTTCGACAGGGGGCGCGGAGGGCAGTACTTC. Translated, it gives CASSPFDRGRGGQYF.